Below are 23 T cell receptor beta chains sequenced from a single sample in a study of OX40 agonist ivuxolimab in advanced cancers. The repertoire was sequenced with immunoSEQ multiplex PCR; TCRdb's copy has only in-frame clones and lacks some. The table lists about 70,000 clones, roughly 80% of them singletons. The sequencing here drew on CD4+ or CD8+ T cells sorted from blood, taken in a trial of the OX40 agonist ivuxolimab. These TCRs come from an adult with an advanced solid tumor such as melanoma, head and neck, liver or kidney cancer.

The chain recombines TRBV28 with TRBJ1-5; 7 nucleotides match TRBD1. V dropped 3 bases and J dropped 6; count of bases not matched to a gene: 8. The CDR3 is 15 amino acids. CDR1 is MDHEN and CDR2 is SYDVKM in the germline V gene. CDR3 residues: CASSFNRGSSQPQHF. The DNA of the CDR3 is TGTGCCAGCAGTTTTAACAGGGGATCAAGTCAGCCCCAGCATTTT. Looking up the rest from reference TRBV28 and TRBJ1-5 gives the full variable domain: DVKVTQSSRYLVKRTGEKVFLECVQDMDHENMFWYRQDPGLGLRLIYFSYDVKMKEKGDIPEGYSVSREKKERFSLILESASTNQTSMYLCASSFNRGSSQPQHFGDGTRLSIL.

The chain employs TRBV6-6 and TRBJ1-5, with D perhaps matching TRBD1 (6 bases). V dropped 5 bases and J dropped 4 bases, with 12 bases sitting between them. Germline values: CDR1 MNHNY, CDR2 SVGAGI (reference sequence). The CDR3 spans 14 residues. Written as DNA, the CDR3 is TGTGCCAGCAGTCCAGGGGAAGAAAATCAGCCCCAGCATTTT. Protein product: CASSPGEENQPQHF.

This chain connects TRBV5-1 to TRBJ2-2; D gene ambiguous. The V gene lost 0 bases and the J gene lost 5 bases, with 14 bases spanning the gap. The CDR3 covers 16 residues. CDR1 is SGHRS and CDR2 is YFSETQ in the germline V gene. The DNA for the CDR3 is TGCGCCAGCAGCTTGGTTGCGGTCCCCGGGACCGGGGAGCTGTTTTTT. This gives the protein CASSLVAVPGTGELFF.

The chain is built from TRBV5-5 and TRBJ2-7; no clear D. V dropped 2 bases and J dropped 0 bases, with 12 bases sitting between them. This CDR3 comprises 15 residues. CDR1 SGHKS and CDR2 YYEKEE come from the germline V gene (reference sequence). DNA for the CDR3: TGTGCCAGCAGCTTTTCTGGTGCAGACTCCTACGAGCAGTACTTC. Protein: CASSFSGADSYEQYF.

V gene TRBV12-5 combines with J gene TRBJ2-7; 7 bases fit TRBD1. Losses at the gene ends were 1 base for V and 13 bases for J; bases not matched to a gene: 19. The CDR3 has 16 residues. Per germline, CDR1 LGHNT and CDR2 FRNRAP. The CDR3 DNA sequence: TGTGCTAGTGGTTTGGAGGGTGACAGGGTAAAGCGGTTGGGATACTTC. Translation: CASGLEGDRVKRLGYF.

V usage is TRBV12-5 and J usage is TRBJ2-3; 9 nucleotides match TRBD1. The V gene's germline CDR1 is LGHNT and CDR2 FRNRAP. The CDR3 is 15 residues long. With V trimmed by 4 bases and J by 2 bases, 4 bases remained unmatched. The CDR3 spells CASGSGTGYTDTQYF. Here the CDR3 DNA reads TGTGCTAGTGGTTCCGGGACAGGGTACACAGATACGCAGTATTTT.

The chain recombines TRBV19 with TRBJ1-5; D is undetermined. V dropped 1 base and J dropped 9 bases, with 7 bases sitting between them. This CDR3 spans 12 amino acids. Germline loops: CDR1 LNHDA, CDR2 SQIVND (reference sequence). CDR3 sequence (DNA): TGTGCCAGTAGTATAGGGAATGGGCCCCAGCATTTT. It yields the protein CASSIGNGPQHF. The full variable domain, with the rest looked up from reference TRBV19 and TRBJ1-5, is DGGITQSPKYLFRKEGQNVTLSCEQNLNHDAMYWYRQDPGQGLRLIYYSQIVNDFQKGDIAEGYSVSREKKESFPLTVTSAQKNPTAFYLCASSIGNGPQHFGDGTRLSIL.

The chain links TRBV6-5 to TRBJ2-1; TRBD1 matches 8 bases. Looked up from germline, CDR1 is MNHEY and CDR2 is SVGAGI. The CDR3 is made up of 13 amino acids. Trimming took 6 bases from V and 4 from J; bases not matched to a gene: 2. CDR3 coding DNA: TGTGCCAGCAGAAGGACAGGGTACAATGAGCAGTTCTTC. It is translated as CASRRTGYNEQFF.

This clone has just one count. V is TRBV6-6 and J is TRBJ1-2, with D possibly being TRBD1 (6 bases). Trimming cost V 5 bases and J 10 bases, with 23 bases left between them. CDR3 length: 15 amino acids. Per germline, CDR1 MNHNY and CDR2 SVGAGI (reference sequence). CDR3 amino acids: CASSGAWQPPGDYTF. Written as DNA, the CDR3 is TGTGCCAGCAGTGGGGCTTGGCAGCCCCCAGGGGACTACACCTTC.

This clone was counted between two and nine times. CDR3 in DNA: TGCGCCAGCAGCCAGGCCGACAGGGGATACGATGGCTACACCTTC. Amino acids: CASSQADRGYDGYTF. The chain couples TRBV4-1 to TRBJ1-2; 8 bases line up with TRBD1. The junction had 9 bases not matched to a gene; V was cut back by 3 bases and J by 6 bases. The CDR3 spans 15 residues. The germline CDR1 and CDR2 sequences are MGHRA and YSYEKL.

The chain is built from TRBV27 and TRBJ1-2; D uncertain. The V gene's germline CDR1 is MNHEY and CDR2 SMNVEV (reference sequence). This CDR3 region has 12 residues. Deletions cut 4 bases from V and 4 bases from J, with 7 bases between. CDR3 in amino acids: CASSSPAYGYTF. The DNA of the CDR3 is TGTGCCAGCAGTTCCCCCGCCTATGGCTACACCTTC.

This sequence joins TRBV6-5 and TRBJ2-6, with 8 bases lining up with TRBD1. The CDR3 totals 16 residues. The V gene's germline CDR1 is MNHEY and CDR2 SVGAGI. J was trimmed by 0 bases and V by 2 bases; bases with no gene match: 0. The CDR3 spells CASSYGQGSGANVLTF. As DNA, the CDR3 is TGTGCCAGCAGTTACGGACAGGGCTCTGGGGCCAACGTCCTGACTTTC.

The chain recombines TRBV2 with TRBJ2-7; possible D gene TRBD2, 6 bases. Germline V CDR1 and CDR2: SNHLY, FYNNEI. The CDR3 contains 15 residues. The V and J ends lost 7 bases and 0 bases respectively, with 16 bases between them. CDR3 DNA: TGTGCCAGCAACAAAAGCCCGGGACTCTCCTACGAGCAGTACTTC. Its translation: CASNKSPGLSYEQYF. The variable domain in full, with the rest retrieved from reference TRBV2 and TRBJ2-7, is EPEVTQTPSHQVTQMGQEVILRCVPISNHLYFYWYRQILGQKVEFLVSFYNNEISEKSEIFDDQFSVERPDGSNFTLKIRSTKLEDSAMYFCASNKSPGLSYEQYFGPGTRLTVT.

The chain recombines TRBV9 with TRBJ2-1, with TRBD1 matching 9 bases. Germline CDR1 is SGDLS and CDR2 is YYNGEE. The CDR3 loop spans 14 amino acids. V trimming: 4 bases; J trimming: 6 bases; junction bases outside the gene matches: 5. CDR3 sequence reads: CASSKGQGSNEQFF. CDR3 coding DNA: TGTGCCAGCAGCAAGGGACAGGGAAGCAATGAGCAGTTCTTC.

The chain links TRBV5-5 to TRBJ1-4; D not certain. Trimming took off 0 bases at V and 10 bases at J, with 4 bases between the two ends. CDR1 is SGHKS, CDR2 YYEKEE, per germline (reference sequence). The CDR3 sequence is 11 residues long. The CDR3 DNA sequence: TGTGCCAGCAGCTTGGACGTAAAACTGTTTTTT. It translates to CASSLDVKLFF. The complete variable domain, with remaining parts taken from reference TRBV5-5 and TRBJ1-4, reads DAGVTQSPTHLIKTRGQQVTLRCSPISGHKSVSWYQQVLGQGPQFIFQYYEKEERGRGNFPDRFSARQFPNYSSELNVNALLLGDSALYLCASSLDVKLFFGSGTQLSVL.

This rearrangement joins TRBV2 to TRBJ1-4; 9 positions match TRBD1. Unmatched junction bases numbered 11, after V lost 9 bases and J lost 6 bases. CDR1 and CDR2 (germline): SNHLY, FYNNEI. This CDR3 has 15 amino acids. In nucleotides, the CDR3 is TGTGCCAGTACTAAGAAACAGGGGGCGTATGAAAAACTGTTTTTT. Translated: CASTKKQGAYEKLFF.

V usage is TRBV5-1 and J usage is TRBJ1-2; 9 bases are a match to TRBD1. The CDR3 contains 15 residues. From germline, CDR1 is SGHRS and CDR2 YFSETQ. Trimming cost V 0 bases and J 4 bases; bases outside gene matches: 4. CDR3 bases: TGCGCCAGCAGCTTGGGGACGACAGGGGGCTATGGCTACACCTTC. Its translation is CASSLGTTGGYGYTF.

The genes are TRBV19 and TRBJ2-7; D call uncertain. Trimming left V 3 bases short and J 4 bases short, with 7 bases between. The CDR3 has 12 residues. Germline lookup yields CDR1 LNHDA and CDR2 SQIVND (reference sequence). CDR3 sequence: CASSIPGYEQYF. Here the CDR3 DNA reads TGTGCCAGTAGTATCCCTGGGTACGAGCAGTACTTC.

This clone has ten or more counts. The V call is TRBV6-5, the J call TRBJ1-3, with a weak D call TRBD1 (6 bases). Germline-derived CDR1 and CDR2 are MNHEY and SVGAGI. V was clipped by 5 bases and J by 4 bases, with 12 bases between them. The CDR3 totals 14 residues. CDR3 sequence reads: CASSLQGLGNTIYF. The CDR3 nucleotides are TGTGCCAGCAGTCTTCAGGGGTTGGGAAACACCATATATTTT.

This clone turned up a few times. The gene calls are TRBV30 and TRBJ1-3; D uncertain. There are 15 residues in the CDR3. The V end lost 3 bases, the J end lost 0 bases, and 12 bases lay between the germline ends. Germline V gene data show CDR1 as GTSNPN and CDR2 as SVGIG (reference sequence). CDR3: CAWSRERRSGNTIYF. CDR3 sequence (DNA): TGTGCCTGGAGCCGGGAAAGACGCTCTGGAAACACCATATATTTT.

This chain joins TRBV7-8 and TRBJ2-1; TRBD2 might be the D (5 bases). CDR1 SGHVS and CDR2 FQNEAQ come from the germline V gene. Trimming took 1 base from V and 3 from J, leaving 13 bases between them. The CDR3 length is 16 residues. In DNA, the CDR3 is TGTGCCAGCAGCTTAGTTGCTAGCCAAGGCTACAATGAGCAGTTCTTC. It yields the protein CASSLVASQGYNEQFF.

V usage is TRBV6-6 and J usage is TRBJ2-1; 8 bases align to TRBD1. The CDR3 covers 15 residues. Germline CDR1 is MNHNY and CDR2 is SVGAGI (reference sequence). Trimming cost V 4 bases and J 9 bases; bases outside gene matches: 11. CDR3 protein: CASSSTFGQGGEQFF. As DNA, the CDR3 is TGTGCCAGCAGTTCCACTTTTGGACAGGGCGGTGAGCAGTTCTTC.

The gene calls are TRBV18 and TRBJ1-1; maybe TRBD1 (5 bases). CDR3 size: 15 residues. From germline, CDR1 is KGHSH and CDR2 LQKENI. V lost 3 bases and J 1 base, leaving 12 bases between the germline ends. This CDR3 reads CASSPSSGKNTEAFF. CDR3 sequence (DNA): TGTGCCAGCTCACCGTCGTCAGGGAAGAACACTGAAGCTTTCTTT.